What follows is one T cell receptor (beta chain) and its context. The V and J ends lost 3 bases and 10 bases, in that order; junction bases with no gene match: 7. The germline CDR1 and CDR2 sequences are SGDLS and YYNGEE. This CDR3 region has 14 residues. TCRdb processed the RT-PCR reads anew with MiXCR; each CDR3 protein has one entry. The sample contains 650,000 to 800,000 distinct CDR3 sequences, 14% of which appear only once. This chain connects TRBV9 to TRBJ1-6; TRBD1 aligns across 7 bases. This sequence originates from a female donor in good health, serving as a healthy control. The sample consisted of memory CD4+ T cells from blood. The CDR3 sequence: CASSGDSGRSPLHF. The CDR3 bases are TGTGCCAGCAGCGGGGACAGCGGGAGGTCACCCCTCCACTTT.